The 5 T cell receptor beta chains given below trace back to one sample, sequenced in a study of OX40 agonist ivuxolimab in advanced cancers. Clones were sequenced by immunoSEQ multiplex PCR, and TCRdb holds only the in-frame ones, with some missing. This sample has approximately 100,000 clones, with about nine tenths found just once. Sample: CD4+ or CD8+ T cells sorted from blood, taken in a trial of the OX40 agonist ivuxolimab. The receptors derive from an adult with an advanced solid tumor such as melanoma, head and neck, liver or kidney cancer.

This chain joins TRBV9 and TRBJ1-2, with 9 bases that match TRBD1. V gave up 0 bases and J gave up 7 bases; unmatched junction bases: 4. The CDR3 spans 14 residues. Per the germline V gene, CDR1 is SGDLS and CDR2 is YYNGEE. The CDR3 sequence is CASSVGDRAGGYTF. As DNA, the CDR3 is TGTGCCAGCAGCGTAGGGGACAGGGCTGGTGGCTACACCTTC.

The CDR3 is CAWNLQSNNSPLHF. The CDR3 DNA reads TGTGCCTGGAATCTCCAGTCGAATAATTCACCCCTCCACTTT. The chain carries TRBV30 and TRBJ1-6, with D unresolved. Germline CDR1 GTSNPN, CDR2 SVGIG (reference sequence). Deletions cut 4 bases from V and 5 bases from J, with 12 bases between. The CDR3 extends over 14 amino acids.

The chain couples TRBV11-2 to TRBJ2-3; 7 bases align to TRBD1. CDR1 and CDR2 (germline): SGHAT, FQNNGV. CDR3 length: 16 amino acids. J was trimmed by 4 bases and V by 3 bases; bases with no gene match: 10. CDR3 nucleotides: TGTGCCAGCAGCTTCTTGATCACAGGGGCGGCAGATACGCAGTATTTT. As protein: CASSFLITGAADTQYF.

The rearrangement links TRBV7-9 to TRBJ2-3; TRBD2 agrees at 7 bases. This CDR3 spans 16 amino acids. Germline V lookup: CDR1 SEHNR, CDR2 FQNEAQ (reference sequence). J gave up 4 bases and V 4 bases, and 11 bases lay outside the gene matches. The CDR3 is CASSSARLAVADTQYF. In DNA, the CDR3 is TGTGCCAGCAGCTCCGCCCGACTAGCCGTAGCAGATACGCAGTATTTT.

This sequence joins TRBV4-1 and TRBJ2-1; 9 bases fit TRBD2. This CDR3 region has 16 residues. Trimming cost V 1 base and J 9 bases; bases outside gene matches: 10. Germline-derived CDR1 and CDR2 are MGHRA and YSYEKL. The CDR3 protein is CASSQVGLAQAGEQFF. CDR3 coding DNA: TGCGCCAGCAGCCAAGTGGGACTAGCTCAGGCAGGTGAGCAGTTCTTC.